Sequencing of this TCR beta chain was carried out in a study of cytomegalovirus exposure and HLA in healthy donors. General study findings and limits: CMV serostatus was the only recorded immune exposure for donors. Sequencing artifact likely explains a cluster of highly shared sequence variants.

There were likely unrecorded immune exposures, though donors were nominally healthy when sampled. Trimming removed 3 bases from V and 10 bases from J; junction bases left unmatched: 8. Germline CDR1 KGHSH, CDR2 LQKENI. There are 15 residues in the CDR3. As for this clone: Its target is not known.

The PCR contained 60 Vbeta and 13 Jbeta primers. Sequencing used immunoSEQ multiplex PCR; TCRdb keeps in-frame clones, though not all of them. The sample holds roughly 97,000 clones, around a tenth seen once. The chain is built from TRBV18 and TRBJ1-6; 8 nucleotides match TRBD1. This receptor was identified in a man aged 50 or older in good health and CMV-seropositive. The sample was PBMCs. The CDR3 sequence is CASSPLDRVRSPLHF. The CDR3 DNA follows: TGTGCCAGCTCACCTTTGGACAGGGTGAGGTCACCCCTCCACTTT.